Below are 5 T cell receptor beta chains sequenced from a single sample in a study of cytomegalovirus exposure and HLA in healthy donors. Both 60 Vbeta primers and 13 Jbeta primers went into the PCR. This table comes from immunoSEQ multiplex PCR, and its TCRdb copy is limited to in-frame clones, with some not included. The top ten clones hold roughly 1.3% of a sample with about 140,000 clones, 65% to 80% of them seen once. Sequenced sample: PBMCs. These receptors were obtained from a male donor in good health and CMV-seropositive.

V gene TRBV19 combines with J gene TRBJ2-7, with 8 positions matching TRBD1. Germline loops: CDR1 LNHDA, CDR2 SQIVND (reference sequence). The CDR3 covers 17 residues. V lost 1 base and J lost 1; bases outside the gene matches: 9. Here the CDR3 DNA reads TGTGCCAGTAGTATAGCCTCAGGGGGCCTAGAGTCCTACGAGCAGTACTTC. This codes for CASSIASGGLESYEQYF.

The V call is TRBV11-1, the J call TRBJ2-5; 11 bases align to TRBD2. Germline CDR1 SGHAT, CDR2 FQDESV (reference sequence). Unmatched junction bases numbered 6, after V lost 5 bases and J lost 1 base. The CDR3 has 16 amino acids. CDR3 amino acids: CASSTRLAGIQETQYF. The CDR3 nucleotides read TGTGCCAGCAGCACACGACTAGCGGGGATCCAAGAGACCCAGTACTTC. Based on the CDR3 plus reference TRBV11-1 and TRBJ2-5, the full variable domain is EAEVAQSPRYKITEKSQAVAFWCDPISGHATLYWYRQILGQGPELLVQFQDESVVDDSQLPKDRFSAERLKGVDSTLKIQPAELGDSAMYLCASSTRLAGIQETQYFGPGTRLLVL.

The chain combines TRBV10-3 with TRBJ2-5, with no clear D. The V end was cut by 6 bases, the J end by 4 bases, with 21 bases between. CDR3 length equals 16 residues. CDR1 and CDR2 from the germline V gene are ENHRY and SYGVKD. The CDR3 loop reads CAISEPNQPMAETQYF. The CDR3 nucleotides read TGTGCCATCAGCGAACCCAATCAACCCATGGCAGAGACCCAGTACTTC.

The CDR3 here is CASSLAAAGGYTSTDTQYF. The CDR3 region has the DNA TGTGCCAGCAGCTTAGCAGCCGCGGGGGGATACACTAGCACAGATACGCAGTATTTT. The chain recombines TRBV7-9 with TRBJ2-3; 8 nucleotides align to TRBD2. Germline CDR1 SEHNR, CDR2 FQNEAQ (reference sequence). This CDR3 is built from 19 residues. Germline trimming cut 0 bases from V and 0 bases from J; bases unmatched to any gene: 11.

This clone was found once. The V call is TRBV4-3, the J call TRBJ1-4, with TRBD1 as a possible D gene (5 bases). V was cut by 2 bases and J by 8 bases, with 9 bases left in between. Germline CDR1 reads LGHNA; CDR2 reads YSLEER. The CDR3 is 13 amino acids. CDR3 nucleotides: TGCGCCAGCAGCCAACGGGGGGGAGAAAAACTGTTTTTT. Translation gives CASSQRGGEKLFF.